This T cell receptor beta chain came from a study of Tregs in tolerant kidney transplant recipients. The V gene's germline CDR1 is SGHAT and CDR2 FQNNGV. Trimming stripped 5 bases from V and 3 bases from J, with 10 bases between. The CDR3 runs 13 residues. CD4+CD25+CD127- Tregs, CD4+CD25- non-Tregs, CD4 and CD8 cells were sorted. Sequenced by immunoSEQ multiplex PCR; TCRdb stores in-frame clones only, minus some. Seen here are over 60,000 clones, 84% observed once, and the top ten hold around 4.5%. Sequencing was done on a sample of CD4+ T cells from blood. This sequence originates from a human donor in good health. The chain links TRBV11-2 to TRBJ1-1, with D uncertain. The CDR3 bases are TGTGCCAGCAGCACACAGTTAGACACTGAAGCTTTCTTT. Amino acids: CASSTQLDTEAFF.